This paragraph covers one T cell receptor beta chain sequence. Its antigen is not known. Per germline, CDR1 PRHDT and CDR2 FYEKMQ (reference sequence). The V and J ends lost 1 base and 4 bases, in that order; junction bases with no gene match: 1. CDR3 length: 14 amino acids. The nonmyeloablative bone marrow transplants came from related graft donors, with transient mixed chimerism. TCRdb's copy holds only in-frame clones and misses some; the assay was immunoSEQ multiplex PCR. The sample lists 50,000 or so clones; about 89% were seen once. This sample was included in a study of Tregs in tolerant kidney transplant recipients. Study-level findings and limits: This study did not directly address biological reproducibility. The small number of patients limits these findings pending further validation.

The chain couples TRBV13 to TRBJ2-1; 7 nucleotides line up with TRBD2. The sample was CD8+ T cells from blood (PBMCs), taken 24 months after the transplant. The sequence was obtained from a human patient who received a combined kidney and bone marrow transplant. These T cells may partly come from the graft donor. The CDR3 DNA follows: TGTGCCAGCAGCTTAGAACTAGCGTACAATGAGCAGTTCTTC. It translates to CASSLELAYNEQFF.